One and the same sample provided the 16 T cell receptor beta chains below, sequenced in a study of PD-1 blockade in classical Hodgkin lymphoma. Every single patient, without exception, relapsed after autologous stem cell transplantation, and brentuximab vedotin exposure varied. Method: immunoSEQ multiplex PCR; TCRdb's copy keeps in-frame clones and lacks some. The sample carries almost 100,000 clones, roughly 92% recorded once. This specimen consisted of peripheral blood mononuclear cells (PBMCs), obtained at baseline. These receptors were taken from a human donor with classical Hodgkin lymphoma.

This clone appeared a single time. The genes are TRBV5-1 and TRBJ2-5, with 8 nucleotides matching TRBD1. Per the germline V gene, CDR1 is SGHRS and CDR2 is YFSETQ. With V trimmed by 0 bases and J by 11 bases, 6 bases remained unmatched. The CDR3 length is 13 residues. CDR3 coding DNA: TGCGCCAGCAGCTTGGCCGGACAGGGCCGGCAGTACTTC. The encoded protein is CASSLAGQGRQYF.

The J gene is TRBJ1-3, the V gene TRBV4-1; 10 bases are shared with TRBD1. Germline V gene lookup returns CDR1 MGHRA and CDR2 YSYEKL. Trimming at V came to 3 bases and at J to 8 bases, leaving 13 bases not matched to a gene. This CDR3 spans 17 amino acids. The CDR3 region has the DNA TGCGCCAGCAGCCAGCGGGACAGGGGCGTCTCATGGGACACCATATATTTT. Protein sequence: CASSQRDRGVSWDTIYF.

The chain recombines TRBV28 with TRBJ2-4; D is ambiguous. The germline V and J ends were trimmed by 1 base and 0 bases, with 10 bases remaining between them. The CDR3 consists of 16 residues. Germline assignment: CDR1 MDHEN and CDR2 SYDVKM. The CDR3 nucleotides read TGTGCCAGCAGTTTATCCCCGTCGGAAGCCAAAAACATTCAGTACTTC. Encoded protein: CASSLSPSEAKNIQYF.

This chain's CDR3 is CASSSQGEYEQYF. The CDR3 DNA is TGTGCCAGCAGTTCGCAGGGGGAGTACGAGCAGTACTTC. The V call is TRBV27, the J call TRBJ2-7; 7 positions agree with TRBD1. The length of the CDR3 is 13 residues. The V gene's germline CDR1 is MNHEY and CDR2 SMNVEV (reference sequence). V lost 4 bases and J lost 4; bases outside the gene matches: 4.

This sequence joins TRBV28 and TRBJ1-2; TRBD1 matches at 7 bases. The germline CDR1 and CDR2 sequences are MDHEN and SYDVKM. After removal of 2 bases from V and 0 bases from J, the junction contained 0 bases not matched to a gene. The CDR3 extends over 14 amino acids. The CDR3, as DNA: TGTGCCAGCAGTTTAAGGGGGCCTAACTATGGCTACACCTTC. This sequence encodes CASSLRGPNYGYTF.

CDR3 in amino acids: CASSEWGASLTYEQYF. In nucleotides, the CDR3 is TGTGCCAGCAGTGAGTGGGGGGCGTCCCTCACCTACGAGCAGTACTTC. The chain links TRBV6-1 to TRBJ2-7; D tentatively reads TRBD1 or TRBD2 (6 bases each). The CDR3 covers 16 residues. Trimming cost V 3 bases and J 2 bases, with 17 bases left between them. Per the germline V gene, CDR1 is MNHNS and CDR2 is SASEGT.

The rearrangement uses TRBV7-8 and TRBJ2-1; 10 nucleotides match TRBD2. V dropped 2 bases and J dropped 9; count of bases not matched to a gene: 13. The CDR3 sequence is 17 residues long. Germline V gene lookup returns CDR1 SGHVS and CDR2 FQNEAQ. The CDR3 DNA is TGTGCCAGCAGCTTACGGGTAGCGGGAGGTTTCGTTTCTGAGCAGTTCTTC. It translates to CASSLRVAGGFVSEQFF.

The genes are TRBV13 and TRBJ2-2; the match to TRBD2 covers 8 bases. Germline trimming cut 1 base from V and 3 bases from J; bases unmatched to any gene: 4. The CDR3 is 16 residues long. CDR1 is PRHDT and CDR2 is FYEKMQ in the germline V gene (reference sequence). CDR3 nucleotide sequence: TGTGCCAGCAGCTTAGCCGGACTAGCAGACACCGGGGAGCTGTTTTTT. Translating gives CASSLAGLADTGELFF.

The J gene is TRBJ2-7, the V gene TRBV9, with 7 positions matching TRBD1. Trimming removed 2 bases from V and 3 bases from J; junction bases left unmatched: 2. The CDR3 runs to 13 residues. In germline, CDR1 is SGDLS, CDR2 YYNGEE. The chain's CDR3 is CASSVQGDYEQYF. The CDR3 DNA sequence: TGTGCCAGCAGCGTGCAGGGGGACTACGAGCAGTACTTC.

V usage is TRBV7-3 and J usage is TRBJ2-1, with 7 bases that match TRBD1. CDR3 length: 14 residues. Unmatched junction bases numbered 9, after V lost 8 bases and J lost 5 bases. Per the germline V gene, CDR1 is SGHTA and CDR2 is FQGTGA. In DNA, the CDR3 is TGTGCCAGCGCCAAAGGGGGCGCCCACAATGAGCAGTTCTTC. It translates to CASAKGGAHNEQFF.

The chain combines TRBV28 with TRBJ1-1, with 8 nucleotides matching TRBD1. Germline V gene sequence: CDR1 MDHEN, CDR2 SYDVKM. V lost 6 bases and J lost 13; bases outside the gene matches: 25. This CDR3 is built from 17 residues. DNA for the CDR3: TGTGCCAGCAGCCCCGCCGGGACAGGACGAATGGGCAGGGGAGGTTTCTTT. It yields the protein CASSPAGTGRMGRGGFF.

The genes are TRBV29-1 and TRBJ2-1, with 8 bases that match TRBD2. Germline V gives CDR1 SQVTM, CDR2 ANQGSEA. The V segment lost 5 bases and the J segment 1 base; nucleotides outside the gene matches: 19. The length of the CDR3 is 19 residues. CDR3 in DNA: TGCAGCGTTCCGGGACTAGTTAAGTCCCCAGGGATTTCCTACAATGAGCAGTTCTTC. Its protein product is CSVPGLVKSPGISYNEQFF.

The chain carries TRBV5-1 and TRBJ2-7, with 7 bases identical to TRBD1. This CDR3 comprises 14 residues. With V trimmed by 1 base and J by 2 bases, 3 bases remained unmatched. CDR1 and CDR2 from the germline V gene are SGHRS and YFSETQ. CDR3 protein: CASSLRQGPYEQYF. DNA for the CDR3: TGCGCCAGCAGCTTGAGACAGGGTCCCTACGAGCAGTACTTC.

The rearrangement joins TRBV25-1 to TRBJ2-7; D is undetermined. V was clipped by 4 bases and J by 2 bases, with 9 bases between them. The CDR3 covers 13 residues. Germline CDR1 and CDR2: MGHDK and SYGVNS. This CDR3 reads CASSVSMAYEQYF. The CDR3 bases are TGTGCCAGCAGTGTCTCCATGGCCTACGAGCAGTACTTC.

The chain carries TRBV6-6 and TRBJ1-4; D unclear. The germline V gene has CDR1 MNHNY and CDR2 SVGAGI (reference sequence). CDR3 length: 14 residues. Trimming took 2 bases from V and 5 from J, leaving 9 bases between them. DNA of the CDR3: TGTGCCAGCAGTTACAACGTGGTAAATGAAAAACTGTTTTTT. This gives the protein CASSYNVVNEKLFF.

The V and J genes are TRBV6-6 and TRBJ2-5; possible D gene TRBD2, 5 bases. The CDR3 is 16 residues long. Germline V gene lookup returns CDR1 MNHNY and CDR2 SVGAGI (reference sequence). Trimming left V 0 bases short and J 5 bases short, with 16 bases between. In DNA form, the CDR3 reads TGTGCCAGCAGTTACTCGCTCCCCTCTAGGGAGGAGACCCAGTACTTC. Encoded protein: CASSYSLPSREETQYF.